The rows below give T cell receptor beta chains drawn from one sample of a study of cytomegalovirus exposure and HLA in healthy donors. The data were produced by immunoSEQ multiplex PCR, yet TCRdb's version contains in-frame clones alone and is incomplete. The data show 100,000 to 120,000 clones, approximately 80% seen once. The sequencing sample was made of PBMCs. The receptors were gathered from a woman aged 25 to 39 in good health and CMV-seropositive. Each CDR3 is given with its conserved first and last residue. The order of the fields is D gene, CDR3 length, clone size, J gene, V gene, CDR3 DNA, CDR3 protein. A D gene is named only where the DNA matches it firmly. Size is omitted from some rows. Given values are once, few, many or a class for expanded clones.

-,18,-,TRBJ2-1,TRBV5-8,TGTGCCAGCAGCCCTTCGCTGGTACTAGCAGGGTTCCCCAATGAGCAGTTCTTC,CASSPSLVLAGFPNEQFF
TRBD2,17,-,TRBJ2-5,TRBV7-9,TGTGCCAGCAGCAGACGTCCGACTAGCGGGAGTCATGAGACCCAGTACTTC,CASSRRPTSGSHETQYF
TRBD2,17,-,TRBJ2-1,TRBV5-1,TGCGCCAGCAGCCCAGGACTAGCGGGGGCACAGTACAATGAGCAGTTCTTC,CASSPGLAGAQYNEQFF
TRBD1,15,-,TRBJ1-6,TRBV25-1,TGTGCCAGCAGAGGGACAGGGATCTATAATTCACCCCTCCACTTT,CASRGTGIYNSPLHF
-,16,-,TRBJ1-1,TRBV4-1,TGCGCCAGCAGCCAAGACCCTTCCGGTATGAACACTGAAGCTTTCTTT,CASSQDPSGMNTEAFF
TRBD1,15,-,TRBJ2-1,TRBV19,TGTGCCAGTAGTATTACACAGGGGGGATACAATGAGCAGTTCTTC,CASSITQGGYNEQFF
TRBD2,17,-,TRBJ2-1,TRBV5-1,TGCGCCAGCAGCTTGAGTATCCTGACTAGCGGGGGCTATGAGCAGTTCTTC,CASSLSILTSGGYEQFF
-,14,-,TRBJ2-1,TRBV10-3,TGTGCCATCAGTGAATTGAGGACAGACAATGAGCAGTTCTTC,CAISELRTDNEQFF
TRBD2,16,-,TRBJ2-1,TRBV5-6,TGTGCCAGCAGCCGGGGGGGGATAGGGCGACCCAATGAGCAGTTCTTC,CASSRGGIGRPNEQFF
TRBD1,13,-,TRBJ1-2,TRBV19,TGTGCCAGTCTATCGGGACAGGGGCATGGCTACACCTTC,CASLSGQGHGYTF
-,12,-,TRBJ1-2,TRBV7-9,TGTGCCAGCAGCCGCGGGAGCAATGGCTACACCTTC,CASSRGSNGYTF
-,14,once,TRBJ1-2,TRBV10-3,TGTGCCATCAGTGAAAGGGACACCGATTATGGCTACACCTTC,CAISERDTDYGYTF
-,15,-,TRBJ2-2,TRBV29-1,TGCAGCGTTGTAGGTCCCGCGGGGAACACCGGGGAGCTGTTTTTT,CSVVGPAGNTGELFF
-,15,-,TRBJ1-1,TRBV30,TGTGCCTGGAGTCCCCTCACGTTAGTGAACACTGAAGCTTTCTTT,CAWSPLTLVNTEAFF
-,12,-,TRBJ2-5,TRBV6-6,TGTGCCAGCAGTTACGCCGGAGAGACCCAGTACTTC,CASSYAGETQYF
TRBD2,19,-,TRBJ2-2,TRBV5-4,TGTGCCAGCAGCTTGAGGGTGCTGGGACTAATAGCGAACACCGGGGAGCTGTTTTTT,CASSLRVLGLIANTGELFF
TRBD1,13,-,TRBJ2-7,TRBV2,TGTGCCAGCACTGGACAGGGGATCTACGAGCAGTACTTC,CASTGQGIYEQYF
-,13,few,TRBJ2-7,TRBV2,TGTTTCATCAAGGAGGACGGGGCCTACGAGCAGTACTTC,CFIKEDGAYEQYF
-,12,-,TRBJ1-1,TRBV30,TGTGCCTGGAGTGCGGGGGGCGTTGAAGCTTTCTTT,CAWSAGGVEAFF
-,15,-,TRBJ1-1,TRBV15,TGTGCCACCAGCAGAGAGGTGAGGGCGAACACTGAAGCTTTCTTT,CATSREVRANTEAFF
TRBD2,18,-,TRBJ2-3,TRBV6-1,TGTGCCAGCAGTGTGGGTAGCGGGGACACCCGCGGGAGAGATACGCAGTATTTT,CASSVGSGDTRGRDTQYF
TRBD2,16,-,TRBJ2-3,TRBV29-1,TGCAGCGTTGAAGATCAGTTAGCGGGAGGGCCAGATACGCAGTATTTT,CSVEDQLAGGPDTQYF
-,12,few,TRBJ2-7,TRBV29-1,TGCAGCGTTGTAGGTACAGCCTACGAGCAGTACTTC,CSVVGTAYEQYF
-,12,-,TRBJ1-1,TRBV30,TGTGCCTCCAGGTGGGGGGGCACTGAAGCTTTCTTT,CASRWGGTEAFF
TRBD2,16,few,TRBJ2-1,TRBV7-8,TGTGCCAGCAGCCCCTCTAGCGGGAGGCCCATGGGTGAGCAGTTCTTC,CASSPSSGRPMGEQFF
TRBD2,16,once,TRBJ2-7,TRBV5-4,TGTGCCAGCAGCTCCAGCTCTAGCGGGAGGCAGTACGAGCAGTACTTC,CASSSSSSGRQYEQYF
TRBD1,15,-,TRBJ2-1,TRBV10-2,TGCGCCAGCAGTGAGCCCGAGGGGGCCAACAATGAGCAGTTCTTC,CASSEPEGANNEQFF
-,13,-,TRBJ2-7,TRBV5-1,TGCGCCAGCAGCTGGAGCCGTGCTGGCGAGCAGTACTTC,CASSWSRAGEQYF
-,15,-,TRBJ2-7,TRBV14,TGTGCCAGCAGCCAAGATAACTATAGGGGCTACGAGCAGTACTTC,CASSQDNYRGYEQYF
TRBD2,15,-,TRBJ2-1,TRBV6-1,TGTGCCAGCGGCGGACTAGCGGGATTCGACAATGAGCAGTTCTTC,CASGGLAGFDNEQFF
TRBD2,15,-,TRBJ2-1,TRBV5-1,TGCGCCAGCAGCCTTCTAGCGGATTCCTACAATGAGCAGTTCTTC,CASSLLADSYNEQFF
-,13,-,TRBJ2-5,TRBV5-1,TGCGCCAGCAGCACGACAGTTCCAGAGACCCAGTACTTC,CASSTTVPETQYF
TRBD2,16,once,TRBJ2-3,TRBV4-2,TGTGCCAGCAGCGCAAGACTAGCGGGAGTTTCAGATACGCAGTATTTT,CASSARLAGVSDTQYF
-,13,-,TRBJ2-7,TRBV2,TGTTCTAGCAAGGAGGAGGCGGCCTACGAGCAGTACTTC,CSSKEEAAYEQYF
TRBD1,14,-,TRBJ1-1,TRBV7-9,TGTGCCAGCAGCTTGACAGGGGTTCCCACTGAAGCTTTCTTT,CASSLTGVPTEAFF
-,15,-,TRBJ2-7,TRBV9,TGTGCCAGCAGCCCCATCGGCGGGGCCAACTACGAGCAGTACTTC,CASSPIGGANYEQYF
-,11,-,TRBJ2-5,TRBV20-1,TGCAGTGTCGGGGTTTTAGAGACCCAGTACTTC,CSVGVLETQYF
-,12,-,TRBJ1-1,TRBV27,TGTGCCAGCAGTCGTAGTGACACTGAAGCTTTCTTT,CASSRSDTEAFF
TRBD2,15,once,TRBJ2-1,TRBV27,TGTGCCAGCAGTTTATCTGGCGGGAGGTTTCGTGAGCAGTTCTTC,CASSLSGGRFREQFF
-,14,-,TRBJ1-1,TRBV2,TGTGCCAGCAGTGAAAGGGGTTGGGGCACTGAAGCTTTCTTT,CASSERGWGTEAFF
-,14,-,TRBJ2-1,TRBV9,TGTGCCAGCAGCGTAGGTCCCGGCGGCGACGAGCAGTTCTTC,CASSVGPGGDEQFF
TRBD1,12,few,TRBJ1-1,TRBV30,TGTGCCTGTCGACAGGGTAACACTGAAGCTTTCTTT,CACRQGNTEAFF
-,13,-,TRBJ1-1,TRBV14,TGTGCCAGCAGCCCCCGGGGTAACATGGAAGCTTTCTTT,CASSPRGNMEAFF
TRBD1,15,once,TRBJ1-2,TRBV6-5,TGTGCCAGTTCAGGGGGGACTTCCCTAGCCTATGGCTACACCTTC,CASSGGTSLAYGYTF
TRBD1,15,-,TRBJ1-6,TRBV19,TGTGCCAGTAGTACAGGAGGACAGGGACGGGCACCCCTCCACTTT,CASSTGGQGRAPLHF
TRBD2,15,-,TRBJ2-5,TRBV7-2,TGTGCCAGCAGTCGACCCGGGACTAGCGCCCTCGGACCATACTTC,CASSRPGTSALGPYF
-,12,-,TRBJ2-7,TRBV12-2,TGTGCAAGTCGCTTCGGACACTACGAGCAGTACTTC,CASRFGHYEQYF
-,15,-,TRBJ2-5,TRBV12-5,TGTGCTAGTGGTTTGTTTTGGCCCTTGAAAGAGACCCAGTACTTC,CASGLFWPLKETQYF
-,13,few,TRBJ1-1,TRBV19,TGTGCCAGTATCCGAGGGGGTAACACTGAAGCTTTCTTT,CASIRGGNTEAFF
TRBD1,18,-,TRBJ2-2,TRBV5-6,TGTGCCAGCAGCCCTGGGACAGGGGTTTCCGAGTGGACCGGGGAGCTGTTTTTT,CASSPGTGVSEWTGELFF
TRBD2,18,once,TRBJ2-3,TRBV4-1,TGCGCCAGCAGCCAATTTACCGGGACTAGCGGTAGCACAGATACGCAGTATTTT,CASSQFTGTSGSTDTQYF